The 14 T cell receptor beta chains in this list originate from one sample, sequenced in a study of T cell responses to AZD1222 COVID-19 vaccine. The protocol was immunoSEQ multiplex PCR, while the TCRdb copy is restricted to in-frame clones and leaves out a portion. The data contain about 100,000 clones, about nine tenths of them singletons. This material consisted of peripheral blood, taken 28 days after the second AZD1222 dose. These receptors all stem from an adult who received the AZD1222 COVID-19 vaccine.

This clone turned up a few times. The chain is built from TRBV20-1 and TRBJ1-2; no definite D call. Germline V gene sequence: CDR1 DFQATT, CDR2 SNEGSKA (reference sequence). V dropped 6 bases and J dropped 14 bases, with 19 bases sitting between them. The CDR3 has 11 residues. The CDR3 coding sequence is TGCAGTGCCCAGGACGGACGGTCGGAAACCTTC. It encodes CSAQDGRSETF.

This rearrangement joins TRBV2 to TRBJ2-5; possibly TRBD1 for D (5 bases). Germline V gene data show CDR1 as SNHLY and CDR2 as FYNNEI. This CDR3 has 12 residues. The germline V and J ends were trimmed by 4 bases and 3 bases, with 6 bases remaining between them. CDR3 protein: CASSVGEETQYF. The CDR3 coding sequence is TGTGCCAGCAGTGTAGGGGAAGAGACCCAGTACTTC.

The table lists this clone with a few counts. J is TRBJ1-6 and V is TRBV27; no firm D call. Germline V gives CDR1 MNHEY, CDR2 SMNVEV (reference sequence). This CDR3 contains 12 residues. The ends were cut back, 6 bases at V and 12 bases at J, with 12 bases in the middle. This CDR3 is CASRVDPGPLHF. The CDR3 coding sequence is TGTGCCAGCAGGGTCGACCCCGGACCCCTCCACTTT.

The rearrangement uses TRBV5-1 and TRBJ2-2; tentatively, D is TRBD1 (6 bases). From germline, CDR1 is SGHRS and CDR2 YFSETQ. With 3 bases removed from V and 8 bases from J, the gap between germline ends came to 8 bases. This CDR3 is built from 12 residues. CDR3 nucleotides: TGCGCCAGCAGCTCAGGGGTGGGGGAGCTGTTTTTT. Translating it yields CASSSGVGELFF.

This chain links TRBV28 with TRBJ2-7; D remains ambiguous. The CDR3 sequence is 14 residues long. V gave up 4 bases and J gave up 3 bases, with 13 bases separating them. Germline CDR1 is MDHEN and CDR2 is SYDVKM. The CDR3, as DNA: TGTGCCAGCAGTTCCCCGGACGGCTACTACGAGCAGTACTTC. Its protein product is CASSSPDGYYEQYF.

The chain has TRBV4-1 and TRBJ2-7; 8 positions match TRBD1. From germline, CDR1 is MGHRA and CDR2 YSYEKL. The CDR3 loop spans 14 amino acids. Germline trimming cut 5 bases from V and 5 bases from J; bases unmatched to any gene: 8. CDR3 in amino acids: CASSIRTGSHEQYF. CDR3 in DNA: TGCGCCAGCAGCATCCGGACAGGGTCCCACGAGCAGTACTTC.

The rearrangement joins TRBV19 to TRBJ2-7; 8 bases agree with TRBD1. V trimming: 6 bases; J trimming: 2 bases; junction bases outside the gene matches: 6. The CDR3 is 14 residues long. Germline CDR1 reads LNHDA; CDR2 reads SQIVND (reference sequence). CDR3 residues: CASSRTGRTYEQYF. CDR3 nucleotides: TGTGCCAGTAGCCGGACAGGGAGAACCTACGAGCAGTACTTC.

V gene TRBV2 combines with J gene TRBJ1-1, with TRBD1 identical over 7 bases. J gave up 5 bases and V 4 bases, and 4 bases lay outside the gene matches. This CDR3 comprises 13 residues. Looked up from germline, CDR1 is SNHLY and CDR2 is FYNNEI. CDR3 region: CASSGQGGTEAFF. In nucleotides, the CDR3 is TGTGCCAGCAGTGGACAGGGCGGTACTGAAGCTTTCTTT.

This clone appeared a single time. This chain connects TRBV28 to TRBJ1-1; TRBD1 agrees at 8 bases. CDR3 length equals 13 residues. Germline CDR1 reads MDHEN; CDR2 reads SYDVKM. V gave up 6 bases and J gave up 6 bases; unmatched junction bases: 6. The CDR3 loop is CASRQTGAAEAFF. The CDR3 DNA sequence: TGTGCCAGCAGACAGACAGGGGCCGCTGAAGCTTTCTTT. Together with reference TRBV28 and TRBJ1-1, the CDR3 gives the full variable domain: DVKVTQSSRYLVKRTGEKVFLECVQDMDHENMFWYRQDPGLGLRLIYFSYDVKMKEKGDIPEGYSVSREKKERFSLILESASTNQTSMYLCASRQTGAAEAFFGQGTRLTVV.

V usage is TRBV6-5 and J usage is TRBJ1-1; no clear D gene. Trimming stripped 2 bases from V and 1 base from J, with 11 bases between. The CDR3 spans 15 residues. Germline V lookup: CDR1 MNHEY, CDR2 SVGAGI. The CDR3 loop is CASSYRGAPNTEAFF. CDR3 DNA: TGTGCCAGCAGTTACCGGGGAGCTCCGAACACTGAAGCTTTCTTT.

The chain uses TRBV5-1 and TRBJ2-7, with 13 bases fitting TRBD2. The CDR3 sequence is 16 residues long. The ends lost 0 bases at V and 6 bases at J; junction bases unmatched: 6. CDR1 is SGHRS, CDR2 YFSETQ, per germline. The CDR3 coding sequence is TGCGCCAGCAGCTTGGCCAGGACTAGCGGGAGCCCCGAGCAGTACTTC. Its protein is CASSLARTSGSPEQYF.

The CDR3 loop reads CASSTLSGRTTGELFF. DNA of the CDR3: TGTGCCAGTAGTACCCTCAGCGGGAGGACCACCGGGGAGCTGTTTTTT. V gene TRBV19 combines with J gene TRBJ2-2; 9 nucleotides agree with TRBD2. Germline V gene data show CDR1 as LNHDA and CDR2 as SQIVND (reference sequence). The CDR3 sequence is 16 residues long. Trimming removed 4 bases from V and 4 bases from J; junction bases left unmatched: 7.

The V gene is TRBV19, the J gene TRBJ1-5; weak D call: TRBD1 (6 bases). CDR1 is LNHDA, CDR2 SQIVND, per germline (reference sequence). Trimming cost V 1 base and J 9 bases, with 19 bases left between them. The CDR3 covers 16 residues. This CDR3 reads CASSIGQAFIARPQHF. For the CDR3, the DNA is TGTGCCAGTAGTATAGGACAGGCCTTTATAGCCCGGCCCCAGCATTTT.

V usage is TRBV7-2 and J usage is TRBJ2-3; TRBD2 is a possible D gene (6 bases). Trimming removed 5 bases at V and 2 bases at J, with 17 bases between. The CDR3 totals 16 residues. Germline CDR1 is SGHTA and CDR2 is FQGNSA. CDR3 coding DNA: TGTGCCAGCAGCGTAGGGTTAGCGGAATACACAGATACGCAGTATTTT. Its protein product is CASSVGLAEYTDTQYF.